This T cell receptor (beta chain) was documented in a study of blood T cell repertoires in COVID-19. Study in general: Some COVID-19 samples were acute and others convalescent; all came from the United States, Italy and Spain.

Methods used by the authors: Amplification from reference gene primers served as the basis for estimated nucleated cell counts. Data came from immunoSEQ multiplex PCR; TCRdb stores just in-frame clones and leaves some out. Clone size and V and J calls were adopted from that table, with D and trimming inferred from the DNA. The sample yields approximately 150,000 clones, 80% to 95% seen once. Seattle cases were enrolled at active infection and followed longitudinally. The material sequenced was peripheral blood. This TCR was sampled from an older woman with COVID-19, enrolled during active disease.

The CDR3 is CASSPLSGGGETQYF. CDR3 DNA: TGTGCCAGCAGCCCCCTGTCCGGGGGGGGAGAGACCCAGTACTTC. The V gene is TRBV5-4, the J gene TRBJ2-5; 8 positions match TRBD2. This CDR3 region has 15 residues. V shed 4 bases, J shed 4 bases, and the junction held 9 bases outside the gene matches. Germline values: CDR1 SGHNT, CDR2 YYREEE (reference sequence).